This passage covers 21 T cell receptor beta chains from one sample sequenced in a study of graft-versus-host responses after intestinal transplantation. TCRdb's copy holds only in-frame clones and misses some; the assay was immunoSEQ multiplex PCR. The data show some 120,000 clones, approximately 92% seen once. Which antigens these TCRs recognize remains unknown. Specimen: unstimulated CD4+ T cells sorted from spleen or lymph node cells, collected before transplant. These receptor sequences come from a human donor who was the organ donor for an intestinal transplant.

The chain couples TRBV6-6 to TRBJ1-2; D not resolved. This CDR3 spans 11 amino acids. From germline, CDR1 is MNHNY and CDR2 SVGAGI (reference sequence). V lost 4 bases, J lost 5 bases, and 5 bases lay in between. CDR3 in amino acids: CASSSRYGYTF. In nucleotides, the CDR3 is TGTGCCAGCAGTTCTAGATATGGCTACACCTTC.

The chain has TRBV7-9 and TRBJ1-1; 8 bases fit TRBD1. From germline, CDR1 is SEHNR and CDR2 FQNEAQ (reference sequence). V dropped 4 bases and J dropped 1; count of bases not matched to a gene: 5. The CDR3 is 15 residues long. CDR3 sequence (DNA): TGTGCCAGCAGCTCGAGGACAGGGCAGAACACTGAAGCTTTCTTT. Encoded protein: CASSSRTGQNTEAFF.

V usage is TRBV19 and J usage is TRBJ1-5; TRBD1 matches at 8 bases. Germline CDR1 and CDR2: LNHDA and SQIVND (reference sequence). This CDR3 has 13 residues. Losses at the gene ends were 5 bases for V and 6 bases for J; bases not matched to a gene: 3. The CDR3 DNA reads TGTGCCAGTAGTGACAGGGGAGGTCAGCCCCAGCATTTT. It encodes CASSDRGGQPQHF.

The rearrangement joins TRBV7-9 to TRBJ2-1; TRBD2 matches 10 bases. Trimming at V came to 5 bases and at J to 7 bases, leaving 17 bases not matched to a gene. Germline lookup yields CDR1 SEHNR and CDR2 FQNEAQ (reference sequence). The CDR3 sequence is 18 residues long. The CDR3 region has the DNA TGTGCCAGCAGCCACCCCCCCCTCTCTAGCGGGAGTGGAAATGAGCAGTTCTTC. Protein sequence: CASSHPPLSSGSGNEQFF.

This chain uses TRBV6-5 with TRBJ2-1, with TRBD2 identical over 10 bases. The junction had 3 bases not matched to a gene; V was cut back by 2 bases and J by 2 bases. The germline V gene has CDR1 MNHEY and CDR2 SVGAGI. The CDR3 sequence is 16 residues long. The CDR3 region has the DNA TGTGCCAGCAGTTACGCAGCGGGAGGGACCTACAATGAGCAGTTCTTC. Translation gives CASSYAAGGTYNEQFF.

The chain has TRBV5-1 and TRBJ1-5; D remains ambiguous. The V end lost 5 bases, the J end lost 2 bases, and 8 bases lay between the germline ends. Germline V CDR1 and CDR2: SGHRS, YFSETQ. The CDR3 loop spans 13 amino acids. The CDR3 protein is CASSQEGNQPQHF. DNA for the CDR3: TGCGCCAGCAGTCAGGAAGGCAATCAGCCCCAGCATTTT.

V gene TRBV10-2 combines with J gene TRBJ2-1, with TRBD2 identical over 16 bases. Germline CDR1 and CDR2: WSHSY and SAAADI. J gave up 2 bases and V 2 bases, and 6 bases lay outside the gene matches. The CDR3 length is 19 residues. Here the CDR3 reads CASSEPYGTSGRAYNEQFF. DNA of the CDR3: TGCGCCAGCAGTGAGCCCTACGGGACTAGCGGGAGGGCCTACAATGAGCAGTTCTTC.

The genes are TRBV5-1 and TRBJ2-1; D remains ambiguous. V was trimmed by 0 bases and J by 1 base, leaving 8 bases between them. This CDR3 has 15 amino acids. The germline V gene encodes CDR1 SGHRS and CDR2 YFSETQ. CDR3 in amino acids: CASSLAPASYNEQFF. The CDR3 DNA sequence: TGCGCCAGCAGCTTGGCCCCAGCATCCTACAATGAGCAGTTCTTC. Filled out from reference TRBV5-1 and TRBJ2-1, the complete variable domain reads KAGVTQTPRYLIKTRGQQVTLSCSPISGHRSVSWYQQTPGQGLQFLFEYFSETQRNKGNFPGRFSGRQFSNSRSEMNVSTLELGDSALYLCASSLAPASYNEQFFGPGTRLTVL.

This clone showed up just once. V and J are TRBV5-1 and TRBJ1-1, with 7 bases identical to TRBD1. CDR3 length: 13 amino acids. The J segment lost 2 bases and the V segment lost 8 bases, leaving 6 bases of the junction unmatched. CDR1 and CDR2 from the germline V gene are SGHRS and YFSETQ. CDR3 loop: CASRQGLNTEAFF. Written as DNA, the CDR3 is TGCGCCAGTCGACAGGGTTTAAACACTGAAGCTTTCTTT.

V usage is TRBV29-1 and J usage is TRBJ1-4; unclear D gene. Germline-derived CDR1 and CDR2 are SQVTM and ANQGSEA. This CDR3 spans 13 amino acids. Trimming stripped 3 bases from V and 0 bases from J, with 5 bases between. Written as DNA, the CDR3 is TGCAGCGTTGAGGCGGCAACTAATGAAAAACTGTTTTTT. It encodes CSVEAATNEKLFF.

CDR3 in DNA: TGTGCCAGCAGCTTAGGTCCAGGGGATGGCTACACCTTC. Amino acids: CASSLGPGDGYTF. The chain recombines TRBV7-2 with TRBJ1-2; a possible D gene is TRBD1 (6 bases). The V and J ends lost 1 base and 6 bases respectively, with 9 bases between them. Germline CDR1 SGHTA, CDR2 FQGNSA. The CDR3 consists of 13 residues. Using reference TRBV7-2 and TRBJ1-2 for the parts outside the CDR3, the full variable domain is GAGVSQSPSNKVTEKGKDVELRCDPISGHTALYWYRQSLGQGLEFLIYFQGNSAPDKSGLPSDRFSAERTGGSVSTLTIQRTQQEDSAVYLCASSLGPGDGYTFGSGTRLTVV.

This chain links TRBV7-2 with TRBJ2-3; D ambiguous. V was trimmed by 1 base and J by 6 bases, leaving 14 bases between them. The CDR3 length is 15 residues. CDR1 and CDR2 (germline): SGHTA, FQGNSA. DNA of the CDR3: TGTGCCAGCAGCTTAGGCGACGGGCGTGGGGATACGCAGTATTTT. It specifies CASSLGDGRGDTQYF.

This chain links TRBV7-2 with TRBJ2-1; D may be TRBD1 (6 bases). This CDR3 is built from 18 residues. Germline V gene lookup returns CDR1 SGHTA and CDR2 FQGNSA. The germline V and J ends were trimmed by 1 base and 8 bases, with 24 bases remaining between them. The CDR3 loop reads CASSLGRTNRVRSDEQFF. CDR3 in DNA: TGTGCCAGCAGCTTAGGCCGAACGAACAGGGTTAGGAGCGATGAGCAGTTCTTC.

The rearrangement joins TRBV10-3 to TRBJ2-1; perhaps TRBD1 as D (5 bases). V was cut by 6 bases and J by 9 bases, with 18 bases left in between. Germline loops: CDR1 ENHRY, CDR2 SYGVKD. The CDR3 consists of 14 residues. This CDR3 reads CAISREKGLPEQFF. CDR3 bases: TGTGCCATCAGCCGAGAGAAGGGGCTTCCTGAGCAGTTCTTC.

V gene TRBV7-9 combines with J gene TRBJ1-2; unclear D gene. The CDR3 runs 16 residues. Trimming removed 1 base from V and 6 bases from J, with 18 bases in between. The germline CDR1 and CDR2 sequences are SEHNR and FQNEAQ (reference sequence). The CDR3 DNA is TGTGCCAGCAGCTTAGTCGGGGTAGGAGGGTTTGATGGCTACACCTTC. Its protein is CASSLVGVGGFDGYTF.

This rearrangement joins TRBV18 to TRBJ2-7, with 9 nucleotides matching TRBD1. CDR3 length equals 14 residues. Germline V gene lookup returns CDR1 KGHSH and CDR2 LQKENI. V lost 5 bases to trimming and J lost 0 bases; unmatched junction nucleotides: 2. CDR3 DNA: TGTGCCAGCTCAGAGACAGGGGGCTCCTACGAGCAGTACTTC. It codes for CASSETGGSYEQYF.

This clone was detected only once. This chain links TRBV5-1 with TRBJ2-1, with 10 positions matching TRBD2. Unmatched junction bases numbered 2, after V lost 0 bases and J lost 8 bases. Germline loops: CDR1 SGHRS, CDR2 YFSETQ. The CDR3 is 14 residues long. In nucleotides, the CDR3 is TGCGCCAGCAGCTTGGAGCGGGAGGGAGATGAGCAGTTCTTC. This codes for CASSLEREGDEQFF.

The genes are TRBV2 and TRBJ2-3, with no clear D. Germline CDR1 and CDR2: SNHLY and FYNNEI. CDR3 length equals 11 residues. The ends were cut back, 4 bases at V and 7 bases at J, with 6 bases in the middle. The CDR3 DNA is TGTGCCAGCAGTGTGGGGAATACGCAGTATTTT. Protein: CASSVGNTQYF.

This clone came up once. The DNA for the CDR3 is TGTGCCAGTCGGGAGGGCGCGGGAGAGACCCAGTACTTC. As protein: CASREGAGETQYF. J is TRBJ2-5 and V is TRBV19, with 8 nucleotides matching TRBD2. This CDR3 contains 13 residues. Germline values: CDR1 LNHDA, CDR2 SQIVND (reference sequence). J lost 4 bases, V lost 8 bases, and 6 bases had no gene match.

This clone was observed a single time. J is TRBJ2-2 and V is TRBV28, with a possible D match to TRBD1 (6 bases). Deletions cut 6 bases from V and 1 base from J, with 30 bases between. The CDR3 runs 21 residues. In germline, CDR1 is MDHEN, CDR2 SYDVKM. The CDR3 loop is CASSLAFTWTPGTKNTGELFF. In DNA form, the CDR3 reads TGTGCCAGCAGCTTGGCATTCACGTGGACCCCAGGGACAAAGAACACCGGGGAGCTGTTTTTT.

The chain couples TRBV7-9 to TRBJ2-1; 9 bases map to TRBD1. Germline V lookup: CDR1 SEHNR, CDR2 FQNEAQ (reference sequence). Trimming cost V 6 bases and J 5 bases; bases outside gene matches: 8. The CDR3 covers 15 residues. This chain's CDR3 is CASRPSGTGHNEQFF. CDR3 nucleotide sequence: TGTGCCAGCAGGCCTTCCGGGACAGGGCACAATGAGCAGTTCTTC. The full variable domain, completed using reference TRBV7-9 and TRBJ2-1, is DTGVSQNPRHKITKRGQNVTFRCDPISEHNRLYWYRQTLGQGPEFLTYFQNEAQLEKSRLLSDRFSAERPKGSFSTLEIQRTEQGDSAMYLCASRPSGTGHNEQFFGPGTRLTVL.